This TCR beta chain stems from a study of T cells in severe cutaneous drug reactions (dated 2019 in TCRdb). Concerning the study at large: Between the early 2010s and the late 2010s, patients were recruited from Taiwan, Thailand and a European registry network. Enrollment was limited to patients whose SJS/TEN or DRESS diagnosis was probable or definite according to RegiSCAR criteria. Assignment of the culprit drug relied on both the Naranjo algorithm and the ALDEN drug causality algorithm. Patients in either the acute or the recovery stage provided biological samples, such as blister fluids/cells and PBMC. The study paired bulk TCR sequencing with single-cell sequencing, quantitative PCR validation, functional assays and transgenic mouse experiments. Libraries were prepared using iRepertoire multiplex PCR, and a comparison was cited by the authors in which similar capture of abundant clonotypes was shown across iRepertoire and 5' RACE methods with or without UMI. The full study reports these points: A public TCRbeta CDR3, present at a mean of around 14% in all seven CBZ-SJS/TEN blister samples, was undetectable or scarce in PBMC from tolerant controls and healthy donors. CBZ-SJS/TEN patients showed strongly increased TRBV12-4 usage, with an average of about 32% in blister cells and around 5% in PBMC. The authors noted that whether the public TCR generalizes to SJS/TEN caused by other drugs still needs further study.

Concerning this clonotype: The antigen this receptor binds is unknown.

The CDR1 and CDR2 encoded by the germline V gene (reference sequence) are DFQATT and SNEGSKA. Including cysteine and phenylalanine, the CDR3 has 14 amino acids. No DNA accompanies this entry. For both bulk and single-cell sequencing, libraries were prepared with the iRepertoire multiplex PCR system using TCR subtype-specific primers. Multiplex PCR using primers aimed at the V, D and J gene regions produced the bulk TCR beta libraries. Each sample contributed roughly 95-550 ng of RNA as input for preparing the bulk TCR library. An Illumina MiSeq was used to sequence the bulk TCR beta amplicons. The authors processed their data as follows. Sample misassignments and low-quality sequencing reads were removed through quality control steps. The amino acids lying between the V-gene Y[YFLI]C motif and the J-segment [FW]GXGT motif were defined as CDR3. The IMGT database served as the reference for assigning TRBV and TRBJ genes and CDR3 clonotypes. Per-sample TRBV expression was normalized to the mean of the same gene in PBMC from roughly 40 healthy donors. Following TCRdb reprocessing, every CDR3 protein sequence forms one entry, and DNA is not provided. TCRdb, rather than the study authors, made the V and J calls. The table of this sample itemizes 6,500 to 7,500 distinct CDR3 sequences. Approximately 31% of the sample belongs to the ten largest clones.

Sequencing was performed on donors who were patients with carbamazepine-induced Stevens-Johnson syndrome or toxic epidermal necrolysis (CBZ-SJS/TEN). Next-generation sequencing was used to profile the T cell receptor repertoires of patients with drug-induced severe cutaneous adverse reactions in a search for drug-specific clonotypes. RNA was isolated from either blister cells of skin lesions or peripheral blood mononuclear cells. The receptor comes from a human donor with toxic epidermal necrolysis, a severe cutaneous drug reaction. The sequencing sample was made of cells from a skin blister. Explained via the paper, the cell subset or site label denotes: unsorted cells from skin lesion blisters. The rearrangement joined TRBV20-1 to TRBJ2-7. The CDR3 in this case is CSARDGGSLLEQYF.